One and the same sample provided the 30 T cell receptor beta chains below, sequenced in a study of OX40 agonist ivuxolimab in advanced cancers. The method was immunoSEQ multiplex PCR; TCRdb's version includes in-frame clones alone and lacks a portion of them. Here the sample spans some 30,000 clones, about 84% being singletons. The material sequenced was CD4+ or CD8+ T cells sorted from blood, taken in a trial of the OX40 agonist ivuxolimab. These receptors were taken from an adult with an advanced solid tumor such as melanoma, head and neck, liver or kidney cancer.

This chain joins TRBV7-9 and TRBJ2-1, with 7 positions matching TRBD1. The CDR3 runs to 13 residues. V trimming: 5 bases; J trimming: 8 bases; junction bases outside the gene matches: 6. Germline loops: CDR1 SEHNR, CDR2 FQNEAQ (reference sequence). The CDR3: CASSPPDRHEQFF. CDR3 sequence (DNA): TGTGCCAGCAGCCCGCCGGACAGGCATGAGCAGTTCTTC.

The chain recombines TRBV6-5 with TRBJ1-1, with D perhaps matching TRBD1 (5 bases). The CDR3 sequence is 14 residues long. V was shortened by 4 bases and J by 0 bases, with 9 bases between the two germline ends. Germline V gives CDR1 MNHEY, CDR2 SVGAGI. CDR3 sequence: CASSLGTVNTEAFF. The CDR3 coding sequence is TGTGCCAGCAGTTTAGGGACGGTGAACACTGAAGCTTTCTTT.

The CDR3 sequence: CAISESWAGEGEQYF. CDR3 sequence (DNA): TGTGCCATCAGTGAGTCGTGGGCAGGGGAGGGCGAGCAGTACTTC. The chain carries TRBV10-3 and TRBJ2-7; maybe TRBD2 (7 bases). This CDR3 is 15 amino acids long. The V and J ends lost 0 bases and 6 bases respectively, with 15 bases between them. CDR1 and CDR2 from the germline V gene are ENHRY and SYGVKD.

This rearrangement joins TRBV28 to TRBJ2-3; 13 bases map to TRBD2. CDR1 is MDHEN and CDR2 is SYDVKM in the germline V gene. The V and J ends lost 5 bases and 6 bases, in that order; junction bases with no gene match: 5. There are 15 residues in the CDR3. The CDR3 reads CASSGTSGKLDTQYF. DNA of the CDR3: TGTGCCAGCAGTGGGACTAGCGGGAAGTTGGATACGCAGTATTTT.

V and J are TRBV7-3 and TRBJ1-1; a weak D match, TRBD1 (5 bases). Trimming took off 2 bases at V and 1 base at J, with 17 bases between the two ends. This CDR3 region has 17 residues. Per the germline V gene, CDR1 is SGHTA and CDR2 is FQGTGA. CDR3 DNA sequence: TGTGCCAGCAGCTTAGGAGTGGGAGTGGGACCGAACACTGAAGCTTTCTTT. Encoded protein: CASSLGVGVGPNTEAFF.

The sample holds one count of this clone. The V call is TRBV9, the J call TRBJ2-1; TRBD2 might be the D (6 bases). The CDR3 is 15 residues long. V lost 0 bases to trimming and J lost 3 bases, with 10 bases between them. Germline V gene sequence: CDR1 SGDLS, CDR2 YYNGEE. CDR3 loop: CASSVVVSGYNEQFF. The CDR3 DNA reads as TGTGCCAGCAGCGTAGTTGTTAGCGGCTACAATGAGCAGTTCTTC.

The chain is built from TRBV30 and TRBJ2-5, with 8 bases lining up with TRBD1. Germline lookup yields CDR1 GTSNPN and CDR2 SVGIG (reference sequence). CDR3 size: 13 residues. DNA for the CDR3: TGTGCGGCGGAGCAGGGGGCGGAGGAGACCCAGTACTTC. Its translation: CAAEQGAEETQYF.

The chain combines TRBV4-1 with TRBJ1-4; D unclear. From germline, CDR1 is MGHRA and CDR2 YSYEKL. This CDR3 comprises 13 residues. Trimming shortened V by 1 base and J by 8 bases, and 8 bases separated the two germline ends. The CDR3 region is CASSQALWEKLFF. In nucleotides, the CDR3 is TGCGCCAGCAGCCAAGCACTATGGGAAAAACTGTTTTTT.

V and J are TRBV13 and TRBJ1-2; the D gene is possibly TRBD1 (5 bases). The CDR3 extends over 15 amino acids. V dropped 2 bases and J dropped 3 bases, with 13 bases sitting between them. CDR1 is PRHDT and CDR2 is FYEKMQ in the germline V gene (reference sequence). The chain's CDR3 is CASSLYSVRDYGYTF. In DNA, the CDR3 is TGTGCCAGCAGCTTATACTCAGTCAGGGACTATGGCTACACCTTC. Complete variable domain (other parts from reference TRBV13 and TRBJ1-2): AAGVIQSPRHLIKEKRETATLKCYPIPRHDTVYWYQQGPGQDPQFLISFYEKMQSDKGSIPDRFSAQQFSDYHSELNMSSLELGDSALYFCASSLYSVRDYGYTFGSGTRLTVV.

The rearrangement uses TRBV5-6 and TRBJ2-1; 9 bases line up with TRBD2. V lost 4 bases to trimming and J lost 12 bases; unmatched junction nucleotides: 11. CDR3 length: 14 amino acids. Looked up from germline, CDR1 is SGHDT and CDR2 is YYEEEE. For the CDR3, the DNA is TGTGCCAGCAGCCGCCTGGAGGGCGGGAGGGGGCAGTTCTTC. It is translated as CASSRLEGGRGQFF.

This chain connects TRBV9 to TRBJ2-2; 10 bases are a match to TRBD1. Per the germline V gene, CDR1 is SGDLS and CDR2 is YYNGEE. The CDR3 is 13 residues long. The V gene end was trimmed by 5 bases and the J gene end by 8 bases; junction bases not matched to a gene: 3. CDR3 protein: CASSRQGAGELFF. CDR3 nucleotide sequence: TGTGCCAGCAGTCGACAGGGGGCTGGGGAGCTGTTTTTT.

The rearrangement joins TRBV7-3 to TRBJ2-2; D gene ambiguous. Germline V gives CDR1 SGHTA, CDR2 FQGTGA. The V end was cut by 0 bases, the J end by 7 bases, with 3 bases between. The CDR3 consists of 12 residues. The CDR3 reads CASSLTLGELFF. The DNA for the CDR3 is TGTGCCAGCAGCTTAACCCTCGGGGAGCTGTTTTTT. The full variable domain, completed using reference TRBV7-3 and TRBJ2-2, is GAGVSQTPSNKVTEKGKYVELRCDPISGHTALYWYRQSLGQGPEFLIYFQGTGAADDSGLPNDRFFAVRPEGSVSTLKIQRTERGDSAVYLCASSLTLGELFFGEGSRLTVL.

This clone was detected only a few times. V usage is TRBV7-9 and J usage is TRBJ2-1; TRBD1 might be the D (7 bases). The CDR3 sequence is 19 residues long. Deletions cut 7 bases from V and 5 bases from J, with 30 bases between. Looked up from germline, CDR1 is SEHNR and CDR2 is FQNEAQ (reference sequence). CDR3 sequence reads: CASKPPPTPGGSLHNEQFF. CDR3 DNA: TGTGCCAGCAAACCCCCCCCCACCCCAGGGGGGTCGTTGCACAATGAGCAGTTCTTC. Variable domain in full (rest from reference TRBV7-9 and TRBJ2-1): DTGVSQNPRHKITKRGQNVTFRCDPISEHNRLYWYRQTLGQGPEFLTYFQNEAQLEKSRLLSDRFSAERPKGSFSTLEIQRTEQGDSAMYLCASKPPPTPGGSLHNEQFFGPGTRLTVL.

This clone was recorded once. The chain carries TRBV6-5 and TRBJ2-3, with D unresolved. Germline V gene data show CDR1 as MNHEY and CDR2 as SVGAGI. Trimming stripped 7 bases from V and 0 bases from J, with 14 bases between. The CDR3 loop spans 15 amino acids. The chain's CDR3 is CASTLPFGSTDTQYF. The CDR3 nucleotides read TGTGCCAGCACCTTACCCTTTGGCAGCACAGATACGCAGTATTTT.

The chain is built from TRBV15 and TRBJ1-5; D is possibly TRBD1 (5 bases). Germline lookup yields CDR1 LNHNV and CDR2 YYDKDF (reference sequence). There are 16 residues in the CDR3. V dropped 0 bases and J dropped 0 bases, with 9 bases sitting between them. The CDR3 loop is CATSRDRGGSNQPQHF. CDR3 bases: TGTGCCACCAGCAGAGATCGGGGGGGTAGCAATCAGCCCCAGCATTTT.

The sample holds a few counts of this clone. The chain is built from TRBV2 and TRBJ1-2, with TRBD1 identical over 8 bases. Per the germline V gene, CDR1 is SNHLY and CDR2 is FYNNEI. This CDR3 spans 12 amino acids. V shed 9 bases and J 7 bases; nucleotides not matched to a gene: 7. The DNA of the CDR3 is TGTGCCAGAAGACAGGGGTGGGGTGGCTACACCTTC. This translates into CARRQGWGGYTF.

The rearrangement links TRBV6-5 to TRBJ1-5; 9 bases are a match to TRBD1. The germline CDR1 and CDR2 sequences are MNHEY and SVGAGI. The CDR3 spans 14 residues. After removal of 4 bases from V and 13 bases from J, the junction contained 11 bases not matched to a gene. The CDR3 sequence: CASSSGQGPGSQHF. DNA for the CDR3: TGTGCCAGCAGTTCAGGACAGGGGCCTGGTTCGCAGCATTTT.

The V gene is TRBV2, the J gene TRBJ2-6; no clear D gene. The germline V gene encodes CDR1 SNHLY and CDR2 FYNNEI. Between the trimmed V and J ends, which lost 5 bases and 3 bases, there was a span of 5 bases. CDR3 length equals 13 residues. The CDR3 region is CASSQGGANVLTF. CDR3 bases: TGTGCCAGCAGTCAAGGTGGGGCCAACGTCCTGACTTTC.

The rearrangement links TRBV9 to TRBJ2-7; D is perhaps TRBD2 (6 bases). The germline V gene encodes CDR1 SGDLS and CDR2 YYNGEE. The CDR3 sequence is 15 residues long. The germline V and J ends were trimmed by 0 bases and 3 bases, with 13 bases remaining between them. The DNA for the CDR3 is TGTGCCAGCAGCGTAGAGGAGGCGGGGAGCTACGAGCAGTACTTC. Amino acid sequence: CASSVEEAGSYEQYF.

V gene TRBV7-8 combines with J gene TRBJ1-4; D perhaps matches TRBD1 (5 bases). The length of the CDR3 is 16 residues. In germline, CDR1 is SGHVS, CDR2 FQNEAQ. V gave up 5 bases and J gave up 0 bases, with 13 bases separating them. In nucleotides, the CDR3 is TGTGCCAGCAGCCCCCCGGGGACGGCAACTAATGAAAAACTGTTTTTT. This codes for CASSPPGTATNEKLFF. Drawing the rest from reference TRBV7-8 and TRBJ1-4, the complete variable domain is GAGVSQSPRYKVAKRGQDVALRCDPISGHVSLFWYQQALGQGPEFLTYFQNEAQLDKSGLPSDRFFAERPEGSVSTLKIQRTQQEDSAVYLCASSPPGTATNEKLFFGSGTQLSVL.

This clone came up once. The V call is TRBV9, the J call TRBJ2-5; 7 bases align to TRBD2. Germline CDR1 is SGDLS and CDR2 is YYNGEE. J was trimmed by 0 bases and V by 4 bases; bases with no gene match: 9. This CDR3 has 16 amino acids. CDR3 protein: CASSTGTNPYQETQYF. CDR3 nucleotides: TGTGCCAGCAGCACTGGGACTAACCCTTACCAAGAGACCCAGTACTTC.

This clone was observed a single time. V gene TRBV23-1 combines with J gene TRBJ2-4; 13 nucleotides line up with TRBD2. TRBV23-1 is an ORF, with its function uncertain. After removal of 6 bases from V and 3 bases from J, the junction contained 17 bases not matched to a gene. The CDR3 covers 20 residues. The CDR3 reads CASSQAPLAGGSDGKNIQYF. CDR3 in DNA: TGCGCCAGCAGCCAAGCCCCACTAGCGGGAGGGTCAGACGGCAAAAACATTCAGTACTTC.

The chain joins TRBV4-2 to TRBJ1-4, with 8 positions matching TRBD1. V was pared by 0 bases and J by 7 bases, with 13 bases of the junction left unmatched. This CDR3 is built from 18 residues. Germline V gene sequence: CDR1 LGHNA, CDR2 YNFKEQ. The CDR3: CASSQEKGQAYGGEKLFF. CDR3 in DNA: TGTGCCAGCAGCCAAGAAAAGGGACAGGCCTACGGTGGTGAAAAACTGTTTTTT.

Only one count was recorded for this clone. This sequence joins TRBV30 and TRBJ2-7, with TRBD2 matching 11 bases. Germline loops: CDR1 GTSNPN, CDR2 SVGIG (reference sequence). The CDR3 is made up of 15 amino acids. V trimming: 1 base; J trimming: 1 base; junction bases outside the gene matches: 3. The DNA for the CDR3 is TGTGCCTGGAGTGGACTAGCGGGATCTTCCTACGAGCAGTACTTC. This codes for CAWSGLAGSSYEQYF.

V gene TRBV7-9 combines with J gene TRBJ2-1, with D perhaps TRBD2 (6 bases). Per the germline V gene, CDR1 is SEHNR and CDR2 is FQNEAQ (reference sequence). V was shortened by 4 bases and J by 7 bases, with 8 bases between the two germline ends. This CDR3 is built from 12 residues. CDR3 region: CASSWGENEQFF. CDR3 in DNA: TGTGCCAGCAGCTGGGGGGAGAATGAGCAGTTCTTC.

This CDR3 is CASRLTSGSWFLNEQFF. The CDR3 DNA is TGTGCCAGCAGGTTGACTAGCGGGAGTTGGTTTTTGAATGAGCAGTTCTTC. V and J are TRBV28 and TRBJ2-1; 12 bases agree with TRBD2. Germline V lookup: CDR1 MDHEN, CDR2 SYDVKM. Trimming at V came to 6 bases and at J to 7 bases, leaving 13 bases not matched to a gene. The CDR3 sequence is 17 residues long.

The rearrangement uses TRBV30 and TRBJ2-1; no firm D call. The germline V gene encodes CDR1 GTSNPN and CDR2 SVGIG (reference sequence). This CDR3 is 11 amino acids long. V was pared by 3 bases and J by 10 bases, with 10 bases between. The CDR3 here is CAWSPSSEQFF. The CDR3 coding sequence is TGTGCCTGGAGCCCAAGCAGCGAGCAGTTCTTC.

With regard to this clone: The same CDR3 is also encoded by other DNA sequences in this sample. The rearrangement joins TRBV11-2 to TRBJ2-7; no firm D call. Germline V gene lookup returns CDR1 SGHAT and CDR2 FQNNGV. The CDR3 is 15 residues long. The V and J ends lost 3 bases and 0 bases respectively, with 12 bases between them. The CDR3 bases are TGTGCCAGCAGCTTGACACAGTTTAGCTCCTACGAGCAGTACTTC. Translation: CASSLTQFSSYEQYF.

The chain employs TRBV5-1 and TRBJ2-7, with D tentatively TRBD1 (5 bases). V lost 4 bases to trimming and J lost 6 bases, with 11 bases between them. This CDR3 contains 12 residues. Germline assignment: CDR1 SGHRS and CDR2 YFSETQ. Here the CDR3 DNA reads TGCGCCAGCAGCGGGGCCCCGTTCGAGCAGTACTTC. Translated, it gives CASSGAPFEQYF.

This chain joins TRBV15 and TRBJ2-7, with TRBD2 matching over 9 bases. In germline, CDR1 is LNHNV, CDR2 YYDKDF (reference sequence). This CDR3 contains 14 residues. J gave up 0 bases and V 5 bases, and 2 bases lay outside the gene matches. CDR3 residues: CATSGLASSYEQYF. The CDR3 coding sequence is TGTGCCACCAGCGGACTAGCGAGCTCCTACGAGCAGTACTTC.